This T cell receptor (beta chain) was observed in a study of cytomegalovirus exposure and HLA in healthy donors (dated by TCRdb to 2016 to 2017). As for the study more broadly: A later analysis indicated that the 100 to 150 validation repertoires were generated on the platform also employed for the approximately 670 repertoires of the first cohort. The study aimed to test whether signatures of past pathogen exposure could be identified by cataloging public T cell receptors. Besides the first cohort of hundreds of subjects, a separate validation cohort made up of 120 different subjects was used. High-throughput TCR immunosequencing, statistical association of individual TCRs with disease status, and machine learning were combined to predict cytomegalovirus infection status. Overall study outcomes, separate from this receptor: According to the authors, the approach could potentially be generalized to other disease states and immunological phenotypes. In both the original and validation cohorts, the classifier was reported to diagnose cytomegalovirus status with high specificity and sensitivity. Most TCR sequences were seen in very few donors, while some public TCRs were found in many individuals. Subsequent analysis determined that TCRs grouped into clusters in the first cohort also showed a tendency toward co-occurrence across the approximately 120 validation repertoires, and approximately 93% of cluster scores exceeded 0. A few of the identified cytomegalovirus-associated TCR beta chains were confirmed in vitro to be specific for cytomegalovirus antigens. All 120 or so repertoires were used to score co-occurrence in the validation cohort in a later analysis, because that analysis had no HLA typing for the cohort. The study gave a list of some 150 TCR beta chains associated with cytomegalovirus.

The donors were included in the validation cohort of some 110 subjects, a group kept apart from the roughly 730-subject first cohort. Unmatched junction bases come to 7, with V trimmed by 4 bases and J by 4 bases. In the germline V gene, CDR1 corresponds to SGHTA and CDR2 to FQGNSA. Including the terminal cysteine and phenylalanine, the CDR3 comprises 15 residues. Just CDR3 DNA is preserved here, 45 bases in frame from base 1. On this clone: Its antigen target is currently unknown. Base qualities are not provided; no much larger clone lies one nucleotide away.

Receptor libraries were prepared by the immunoSEQ multiplex PCR assay. The authors processed their data as follows. To diagnose cytomegalovirus status from the catalog of TCR beta chain sequences, a statistical classification framework was built. TCRdb provides this immuneACCESS table in a form limited to in-frame rearrangements. Some clones are lacking; in checked studies, under half of them reflect an unresolved V gene, and why the rest are absent is not known. That table is the source of V, J and clone size, and D and trimming were worked out from the DNA. This sample is represented by 250,000 to 300,000 clones; 90% of them were singletons. The ten largest account for under 0.4% of the sample.

Sequenced material: PBMCs. This TCR derives from a woman under 30 in good health and CMV-seronegative. The chain joins TRBV7-2 to TRBJ1-2, and 9 bases in between align with TRBD1. The sequenced DNA: TGTGCCAGCAGCTGGGGACAGGGAGTCCTCTATGGCTACACCTTC. It specifies CASSWGQGVLYGYTF.